Below are 2 T cell receptor beta chains sequenced from a single sample in a study of T cell responses to AZD1222 COVID-19 vaccine. TCRdb keeps only in-frame clones here, not all; method: immunoSEQ multiplex PCR. The sample has more than 85,000 clones, around 87% seen once. The sequenced sample was peripheral blood, obtained on day 0 of AZD1222 vaccination. The receptors stem from an adult in good health.

The chain is built from TRBV10-2 and TRBJ1-1; TRBD1 matches at 10 bases. Looked up from germline, CDR1 is WSHSY and CDR2 is SAAADI. V trimming: 7 bases; J trimming: 11 bases; junction bases outside the gene matches: 10. This CDR3 region has 13 residues. The CDR3 region is CASIADRGGEAFF. DNA of the CDR3: TGCGCCAGCATCGCGGACAGGGGGGGAGAGGCTTTCTTT.

The genes are TRBV7-8 and TRBJ2-7, with a weak D call TRBD1 (6 bases). CDR1 and CDR2 from the germline V gene are SGHVS and FQNEAQ. This CDR3 is built from 16 residues. V gave up 5 bases and J gave up 0 bases, with 17 bases separating them. CDR3 coding DNA: TGTGCCAGCAGCAAGTGGGACGGGACAAGCTCCTACGAGCAGTACTTC. Amino acids: CASSKWDGTSSYEQYF.